This TCR beta chain was retrieved from a study of shared clonotypes between healthy human individuals. In the original analysis: ImmunoSEQ supplied junction-only sequences lacking quality scores, so filtering was different. Assay used: immunoSEQ multiplex PCR; TCRdb lists only in-frame clones, some missing. That table furnishes V, J and clone size, whereas the DNA furnished D and trimming. This sample has some 1,900,000 clones, with approximately 94% found just once. CDR1 and CDR2 from the germline V gene are SGDLS and YYNGEE. V was shortened by 0 bases and J by 7 bases, with 16 bases between the two germline ends. This CDR3 comprises 15 residues. Naive CD8 cells, CD45RO-negative and positively selected for CCR7, excluded terminally differentiated effector memory CD45RA+ cells.

This TCR was recovered from a man in his late teens or twenties in good health. Input material: naive CD8+ T cells sorted from blood. The rearrangement joins TRBV9 to TRBJ1-2; D unresolved. The CDR3 sequence is CASSVESGTLLGYTF. The CDR3 DNA reads as TGTGCCAGCAGCGTAGAAAGTGGCACTTTGCTTGGCTACACCTTC.